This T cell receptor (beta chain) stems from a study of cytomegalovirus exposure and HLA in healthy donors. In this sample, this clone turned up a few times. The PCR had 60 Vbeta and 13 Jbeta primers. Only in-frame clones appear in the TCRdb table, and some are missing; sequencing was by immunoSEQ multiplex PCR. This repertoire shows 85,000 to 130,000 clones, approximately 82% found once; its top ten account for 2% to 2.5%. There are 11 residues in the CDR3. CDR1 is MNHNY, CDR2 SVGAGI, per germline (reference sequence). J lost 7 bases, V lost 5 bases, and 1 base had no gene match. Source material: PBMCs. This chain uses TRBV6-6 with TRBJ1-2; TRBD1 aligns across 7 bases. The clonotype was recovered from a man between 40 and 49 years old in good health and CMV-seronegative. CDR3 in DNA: TGTGCCAGCAGTCAGGGGGGTGGCTACACCTTC. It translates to CASSQGGGYTF.